This record covers a single T cell receptor beta chain. Ages ranged from about 18 to 89 years, with residence in 20 to 30 US areas. Categorization into cohorts depended on clinical history that participants reported. This record belongs to a study of blood T cell repertoires in COVID-19. Study overall: In each case, the material was cDNA or gDNA derived from T cells, B-cell-depleted T cells, or PBMCs.

With V trimmed by 4 bases and J by 5 bases, 11 bases remained unmatched. CDR3 length equals 17 residues. Germline V lookup: CDR1 SNHLY, CDR2 FYNNEI. As handled by the study authors: Estimation of nucleated cell counts was performed using reference gene primer amplification. Sequenced by immunoSEQ multiplex PCR; TCRdb stores in-frame clones only, minus some. That table gives V, J and clone size, and the DNA gave D and trimming. The sample lists 150,000 to 200,000 clones, roughly 83% occurring once. This clonotype originated in a woman younger than 45 who had recovered from COVID-19. Material for sequencing was PBMCs or T cells enriched from blood (not recorded which). The J gene is TRBJ1-5, the V gene TRBV2; TRBD1 agrees at 10 bases. The CDR3 DNA is TGTGCCAGCAGTGTCCACCCGGGACAGGGGATGGATCAGCCCCAGCATTTT. It codes for CASSVHPGQGMDQPQHF.